In its sample, the clone carrying this TCR beta chain was seen many times. Its antigen remains unknown. Time point here: healthy volunteer bleed at 2 weeks. Unfractionated whole blood was the source from which total RNA was extracted. This CDR3 has 15 amino acids. Trimming shortened V by 1 base and J by 5 bases, and 14 bases separated the two germline ends. Germline lookup yields CDR1 LGHNT and CDR2 FRNRAP. These data originate in a study of human T cells and chemical hapten exposure. Library construction involved attaching unique molecular identifiers to individual cDNA molecules, which allowed quantitative, reproducible TCR counting. TCRdb reprocessed the RACE reads via MiXCR and lists one record per CDR3 protein. Here the sample spans around 130,000 distinct CDR3 sequences, about 9.4% being singletons. Study-wide points: DPC sensitization did not alter TCRs above 1 in 1000 frequency.

Sequencing input: whole blood. The TCR originated in a male donor in good health. Some clones in this sample may be carry-over from other donors' samples. The rearrangement links TRBV12-5 to TRBJ1-2; no definite D call. Here the CDR3 DNA reads TGTGCTAGTGGTTTGGCCGGTGGGCGGGCATATGGCTACACCTTC. This codes for CASGLAGGRAYGYTF.